This T cell receptor (beta chain) was retrieved from a study of human T cells and chemical hapten exposure. Study-wide background: Scalp application of diphenylcyclopropenone was performed weekly in patients across the entire roughly 25-week study.

Time point: patch test 1, 2 weeks after DPC sensitization. Documented treatment: therapeutic diphenylcyclopropenone sensitization with weekly scalp DPC. The study drew its donors from alopecia patients who were 18 to 70 years old and suitable for DPC. General observations from the study: Since the donors had alopecia, their immune response may not be the same as that of healthy people. PT1 expanded TCR counts and patch test score correlated positively.

Worth noting for this clonotype: Its antigen is not known.

Germline V gives CDR1 SGDLS, CDR2 YYNGEE. The CDR3 is made up of 18 amino acids. V gave up 4 bases and J gave up 0 bases; unmatched junction bases: 12. TCRdb re-called the RACE reads with MiXCR, one entry per CDR3 protein. The sample yields around 340,000 distinct CDR3 sequences, under 8% seen once. The sample consisted of whole blood, taken in connection with sensitization to the hapten diphenylcyclopropenone (DPC). V and J are TRBV9 and TRBJ2-3; 9 bases match TRBD2. This TCR derives from a woman younger than 30 with alopecia areata. Some clones in this sample may be carry-over from other donors' samples. The CDR3 DNA reads as TGTGCCAGCAGCTCCCGGAGGCGGGGGGGAACTAGCACAGATACGCAGTATTTT. Protein product: CASSSRRRGGTSTDTQYF.